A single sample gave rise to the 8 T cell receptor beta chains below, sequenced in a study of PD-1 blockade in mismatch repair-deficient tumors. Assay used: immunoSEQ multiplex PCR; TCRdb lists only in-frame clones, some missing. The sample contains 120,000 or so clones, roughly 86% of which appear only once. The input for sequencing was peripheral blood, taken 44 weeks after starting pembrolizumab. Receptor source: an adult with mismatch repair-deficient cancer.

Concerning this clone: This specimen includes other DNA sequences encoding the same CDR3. The CDR3 protein is CASSYANTGELFF. CDR3 DNA sequence: TGTGCCAGCAGTTACGCGAACACCGGGGAGCTGTTTTTT. V and J are TRBV6-5 and TRBJ2-2; D is uncertain. From germline, CDR1 is MNHEY and CDR2 SVGAGI. The CDR3 runs 13 residues. The germline V and J ends were trimmed by 2 bases and 0 bases, with 1 base remaining between them.

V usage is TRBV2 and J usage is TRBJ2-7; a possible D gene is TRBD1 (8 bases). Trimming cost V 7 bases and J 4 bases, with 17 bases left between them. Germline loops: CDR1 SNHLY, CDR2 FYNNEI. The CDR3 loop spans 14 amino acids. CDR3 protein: CASTLGQGGYEQYF. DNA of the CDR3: TGTGCCAGCACCCTAGGACAGGGAGGGTACGAGCAGTACTTC.

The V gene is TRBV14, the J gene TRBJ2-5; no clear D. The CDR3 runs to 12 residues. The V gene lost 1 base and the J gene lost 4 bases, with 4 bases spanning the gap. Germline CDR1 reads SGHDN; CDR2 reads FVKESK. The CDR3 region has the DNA TGTGCCAGCAGCCAAGTGGTAGAGACCCAGTACTTC. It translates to CASSQVVETQYF.

CDR3 nucleotide sequence: TGTGCCACCGCGCCGAGATATTATTCCTACGAGCAGTACTTC. Its translation is CATAPRYYSYEQYF. V gene TRBV19 combines with J gene TRBJ2-7; D remains ambiguous. CDR1 and CDR2 from the germline V gene are LNHDA and SQIVND (reference sequence). The CDR3 loop spans 14 amino acids. V gave up 10 bases and J gave up 1 base, with 17 bases separating them.

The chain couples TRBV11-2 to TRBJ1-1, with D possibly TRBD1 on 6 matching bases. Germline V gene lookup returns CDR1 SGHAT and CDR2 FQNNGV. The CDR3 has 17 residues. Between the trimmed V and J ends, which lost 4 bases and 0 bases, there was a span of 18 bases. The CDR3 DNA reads TGTGCCAGCAGCTCATACCCCAGGGGTCCCATGAACACTGAAGCTTTCTTT. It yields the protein CASSSYPRGPMNTEAFF.

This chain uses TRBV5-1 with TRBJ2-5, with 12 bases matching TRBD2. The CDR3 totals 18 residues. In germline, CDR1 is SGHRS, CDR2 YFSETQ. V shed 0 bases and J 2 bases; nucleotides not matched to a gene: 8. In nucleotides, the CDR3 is TGCGCCAGCAGCTTGGGACTAGCGGGAGCTGGGAGGCAAGAGACCCAGTACTTC. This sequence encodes CASSLGLAGAGRQETQYF.

This CDR3 is CASSRISGTGMSSYEQYF. Written as DNA, the CDR3 is TGTGCCAGCAGCCGAATTTCGGGGACAGGGATGTCCTCCTACGAGCAGTACTTC. This chain joins TRBV11-2 and TRBJ2-7; TRBD1 agrees at 9 bases. V shed 5 bases and J 0 bases; nucleotides not matched to a gene: 14. The CDR3 is made up of 18 amino acids. Per germline, CDR1 SGHAT and CDR2 FQNNGV.

CDR3: CAIRGGYEQYF. DNA for the CDR3: TGTGCCATCAGGGGGGGTTACGAGCAGTACTTC. The chain uses TRBV10-3 and TRBJ2-7; D possibly corresponds to TRBD2 (6 bases). Trimming took off 6 bases at V and 4 bases at J, with 7 bases between the two ends. Looked up from germline, CDR1 is ENHRY and CDR2 is SYGVKD. The CDR3 runs 11 residues.